These 30 T cell receptor beta chains originate from one sample sequenced in a study of T-cell reconstitution after alpha-beta-depleted transplantation in children. Unique molecular identifiers were used to barcode this TCRbeta library. TCRdb itself ran the PCR reads through MiXCR, one entry per CDR3 protein. The repertoire holds about 500,000 distinct CDR3 sequences, with 30% to 35% as singletons. Sequencing used PBMCs from the stem cell graft donor, obtained from the stem cell graft. These receptors all stem from a human donor who donated a stem cell graft to a child with aplastic anemia.

The gene calls are TRBV29-1 and TRBJ2-3; 12 bases line up with TRBD2. CDR3 length: 15 residues. V trimming: 1 base; J trimming: 4 bases; junction bases outside the gene matches: 3. The germline gives CDR1 SQVTM, CDR2 ANQGSEA. CDR3 sequence: CSVEGGLAGPDTQYF. CDR3 nucleotide sequence: TGCAGCGTTGAAGGGGGACTAGCGGGCCCAGATACGCAGTATTTT.

The rearrangement uses TRBV20-1 and TRBJ2-3, with D maybe TRBD2 (7 bases). CDR3 size: 13 residues. The germline CDR1 and CDR2 sequences are DFQATT and SNEGSKA (reference sequence). Between the trimmed V and J ends, which lost 4 bases and 6 bases, there was a span of 14 bases. The CDR3: CSATGGARDTQYF. Written as DNA, the CDR3 is TGCAGTGCTACTGGGGGGGCGAGGGATACGCAGTATTTT.

The chain carries TRBV18 and TRBJ2-3; possibly TRBD1 or TRBD2 for D (5 bases each). V lost 2 bases, J lost 14 bases, and 17 bases lay in between. Germline V gene data show CDR1 as KGHSH and CDR2 as LQKENI. The CDR3 has 13 amino acids. The CDR3: CASSPTGTGGTYF. In DNA, the CDR3 is TGTGCCAGCTCACCAACCGGGACGGGTGGAACGTATTTT.

V usage is TRBV18 and J usage is TRBJ2-7; tentatively, D is TRBD1 (6 bases). V was trimmed by 1 base and J by 2 bases, leaving 9 bases between them. The CDR3 runs 14 residues. Germline lookup yields CDR1 KGHSH and CDR2 LQKENI. The CDR3 spells CASSPQGDAYEQYF. The CDR3 nucleotides are TGTGCCAGCTCACCACAGGGGGACGCCTACGAGCAGTACTTC.

The genes are TRBV7-2 and TRBJ2-6; D is possibly TRBD2 (6 bases). The CDR3 has 16 amino acids. Deletions cut 5 bases from V and 3 bases from J, with 14 bases between. Per the germline V gene, CDR1 is SGHTA and CDR2 is FQGNSA. CDR3 nucleotide sequence: TGTGCCAGCAGCCCGCAAGCGGGTTTTGGGGCCAACGTCCTGACTTTC. Translated, it gives CASSPQAGFGANVLTF.

The chain uses TRBV5-5 and TRBJ2-1; D may be TRBD2 (6 bases). V lost 0 bases and J lost 0, with 10 bases in between. Germline lookup yields CDR1 SGHKS and CDR2 YYEKEE (reference sequence). The length of the CDR3 is 16 residues. CDR3 amino acids: CASSLAEGLSYNEQFF. The CDR3 nucleotides are TGTGCCAGCAGCTTGGCCGAGGGACTCTCCTACAATGAGCAGTTCTTC. Based on the CDR3 plus reference TRBV5-5 and TRBJ2-1, the full variable domain is DAGVTQSPTHLIKTRGQQVTLRCSPISGHKSVSWYQQVLGQGPQFIFQYYEKEERGRGNFPDRFSARQFPNYSSELNVNALLLGDSALYLCASSLAEGLSYNEQFFGPGTRLTVL.

The chain joins TRBV11-3 to TRBJ2-1; tentatively, D is TRBD1 (5 bases). Trimming shortened V by 1 base and J by 7 bases, and 11 bases separated the two germline ends. Germline V gene data show CDR1 as SGHNT and CDR2 as YENEEA. This CDR3 has 14 amino acids. CDR3 DNA sequence: TGTGCCAGCAGCTTAGCGGCAGGGTTAAATGAGCAGTTCTTC. This codes for CASSLAAGLNEQFF.

This clonotype was observed a handful of times. This sequence joins TRBV4-3 and TRBJ1-3, with 8 bases aligning to TRBD1. The CDR3 runs to 16 residues. Germline-derived CDR1 and CDR2 are LGHNA and YSLEER. The ends lost 1 base at V and 7 bases at J; junction bases unmatched: 9. The CDR3 DNA is TGCGCCAGCAGCCAAGGAGGGACAGGCGGAGGGAACACCATATATTTT. The encoded protein is CASSQGGTGGGNTIYF.

This clonotype was seen more than once but under ten times. The V and J genes are TRBV5-1 and TRBJ2-3; 9 nucleotides match TRBD2. This CDR3 region has 18 residues. Trimming took 1 base from V and 4 from J; bases not matched to a gene: 13. Germline assignment: CDR1 SGHRS and CDR2 YFSETQ. The CDR3 nucleotides read TGCGCCAGCAGCTTGTTGTTCCAGGCGGGAGGGGTCCCAGATACGCAGTATTTT. It codes for CASSLLFQAGGVPDTQYF.

V usage is TRBV12-3 or TRBV12-4 and J usage is TRBJ2-1; TRBD1 matches at 8 bases. The CDR3 spans 13 residues. V trimming: 6 bases; J trimming: 9 bases; junction bases outside the gene matches: 7. The CDR3 DNA reads TGTGCCAGCAGAGTGACAGGGGTTGCTGAGCAGTTCTTC. Protein product: CASRVTGVAEQFF.

V usage is TRBV5-1 and J usage is TRBJ2-3; TRBD1 matches at 8 bases. CDR1 is SGHRS and CDR2 is YFSETQ in the germline V gene. With V trimmed by 3 bases and J by 3 bases, 3 bases remained unmatched. The CDR3 is 14 amino acids. The CDR3, as DNA: TGCGCCAGCAGCTGGCAGGGGGCGACAGATACGCAGTATTTT. It translates to CASSWQGATDTQYF.

This rearrangement joins TRBV7-3 to TRBJ2-1; D perhaps matches TRBD1 (5 bases). CDR3 length: 15 residues. The V gene lost 4 bases and the J gene lost 1 base, with 11 bases spanning the gap. Germline V gene sequence: CDR1 SGHTA, CDR2 FQGTGA. In DNA form, the CDR3 reads TGTGCCAGCAGCTACGGACAAGTGTCCTACAATGAGCAGTTCTTC. It translates to CASSYGQVSYNEQFF.

The V and J genes are TRBV10-3 and TRBJ1-1, with D hard to call. Looked up from germline, CDR1 is ENHRY and CDR2 is SYGVKD. The length of the CDR3 is 12 residues. V was clipped by 10 bases and J by 1 base, with 10 bases between them. CDR3 in amino acids: CATVGENTEAFF. The CDR3 bases are TGTGCCACTGTGGGAGAGAACACTGAAGCTTTCTTT.

This clonotype was found a few times. The chain employs TRBV3-1 and TRBJ2-7; D unresolved. Germline V gene sequence: CDR1 LGHDT, CDR2 YNNKEL (reference sequence). The length of the CDR3 is 13 residues. V lost 0 bases, J lost 5 bases, and 8 bases lay in between. The CDR3 sequence is CASSQDLSHEQYF. For the CDR3, the DNA is TGTGCCAGCAGCCAAGACCTTAGTCACGAGCAGTACTTC.

V gene TRBV12-3 or TRBV12-4 combines with J gene TRBJ2-3; perhaps TRBD2 as D (7 bases). Trimming cost V 1 base and J 5 bases, with 13 bases left between them. This CDR3 contains 15 residues. CDR3 DNA: TGTGCCAGCAGTTTAGAAGCGGGACATGGAGATACGCAGTATTTT. It codes for CASSLEAGHGDTQYF.

The chain is built from TRBV7-2 and TRBJ1-3, with D unclear. Germline values: CDR1 SGHTA, CDR2 FQGNSA. Trimming pared 6 bases from V and 0 bases from J, leaving 12 bases between. This CDR3 has 15 amino acids. CDR3 nucleotides: TGTGCCAGCAGTTCGGACTGGAGCTCTGGAAACACCATATATTTT. Amino acids: CASSSDWSSGNTIYF.

This rearrangement joins TRBV3-1 to TRBJ1-1; D unresolved. With 5 bases removed from V and 1 base from J, the gap between germline ends came to 11 bases. Germline CDR1 and CDR2: LGHDT and YNNKEL (reference sequence). This CDR3 contains 14 residues. For the CDR3, the DNA is TGTGCCAGCAGCTTAAATTGGGGGAACACTGAAGCTTTCTTT. This gives the protein CASSLNWGNTEAFF.

The rearrangement uses TRBV4-3 and TRBJ2-3, with D possibly matching TRBD2 (5 bases). The CDR3 extends over 15 amino acids. V shed 1 base and J shed 4 bases, with 12 bases lying between them. From germline, CDR1 is LGHNA and CDR2 YSLEER. The CDR3 reads CASSQVRGVADTQYF. DNA of the CDR3: TGCGCCAGCAGCCAAGTTCGGGGAGTCGCAGATACGCAGTATTTT.

The chain has TRBV7-8 and TRBJ1-5; 7 bases map to TRBD1. Germline CDR1 is SGHVS and CDR2 is FQNEAQ. The CDR3 covers 15 residues. The V segment lost 3 bases and the J segment 1 base; nucleotides outside the gene matches: 3. CDR3 sequence (DNA): TGTGCCAGCAGCTTTGGGGGACAGAGCAATCAGCCCCAGCATTTT. Its protein product is CASSFGGQSNQPQHF.

The chain links TRBV29-1 to TRBJ2-1, with TRBD2 identical over 10 bases. The CDR3 is 14 residues long. The germline CDR1 and CDR2 sequences are SQVTM and ANQGSEA. The ends lost 4 bases at V and 6 bases at J; junction bases unmatched: 6. CDR3 in amino acids: CSVGSGRGTNEQFF. CDR3 in DNA: TGCAGCGTTGGGAGCGGGAGGGGTACCAATGAGCAGTTCTTC.

The rearrangement uses TRBV11-1 and TRBJ2-7, with TRBD2 matching 10 bases. This CDR3 spans 16 amino acids. Germline CDR1 is SGHAT and CDR2 is FQDESV (reference sequence). V was clipped by 2 bases and J by 3 bases; unmatched bases: 7. The CDR3 reads CASSLSRLAGDYEQYF. DNA of the CDR3: TGTGCCAGCAGCTTAAGTCGGCTAGCGGGGGACTACGAGCAGTACTTC.

The J gene is TRBJ2-3, the V gene TRBV7-2; D gene ambiguous. V was pared by 4 bases and J by 0 bases, with 17 bases between. Germline V gene sequence: CDR1 SGHTA, CDR2 FQGNSA. There are 17 residues in the CDR3. The CDR3 sequence is CASSSISVSRSTDTQYF. DNA of the CDR3: TGTGCCAGCAGCTCCATCTCCGTGTCCCGTAGCACAGATACGCAGTATTTT.

The table lists this clonotype with a few counts. The genes are TRBV29-1 and TRBJ1-3, with 8 positions matching TRBD1. This CDR3 spans 14 amino acids. Germline CDR1 reads SQVTM; CDR2 reads ANQGSEA. V lost 6 bases, J lost 3 bases, and 7 bases stayed unmatched. CDR3: CSVSGQGYGNTIYF. In DNA, the CDR3 is TGCAGCGTGTCAGGACAGGGTTATGGAAACACCATATATTTT.

This clonotype was counted a few times. J is TRBJ1-2 and V is TRBV10-3, with D hard to call. The CDR3 totals 14 residues. Germline loops: CDR1 ENHRY, CDR2 SYGVKD. V lost 3 bases to trimming and J lost 8 bases, with 16 bases between them. CDR3 coding DNA: TGTGCCATCAGTGATCTGGGAGAGGCACAAGGCTACACCTTC. Its protein is CAISDLGEAQGYTF.

The chain recombines TRBV27 with TRBJ1-4; D is unclear. This CDR3 contains 14 residues. CDR1 is MNHEY and CDR2 is SMNVEV in the germline V gene (reference sequence). Trimming stripped 8 bases from V and 5 bases from J, with 15 bases between. For the CDR3, the DNA is TGTGCCAGCTCCACCTACGAGAACAATGAAAAACTGTTTTTT. It is translated as CASSTYENNEKLFF.

Comments on this clonotype: One junction end does not reproduce the germline sequence, and a read error may be involved. V is TRBV14 and J is TRBJ2-3; no definite D call. CDR3 length: 14 residues. Looked up from germline, CDR1 is SGHDN and CDR2 is FVKESK. The CDR3 region is CASSQEVRSTIQDF. As DNA, the CDR3 is TGTGCCAGCAGCCAAGAAGTACGTTCAACCATCCAGGATTTT.

This clonotype came up a few times. The chain links TRBV7-4 to TRBJ2-1; D call uncertain. Trimming left V 0 bases short and J 4 bases short, with 13 bases between. This CDR3 is built from 16 residues. Germline V gene lookup returns CDR1 SGHVT and CDR2 SQSDAQ. The CDR3 spells CASSLAGVLLYNEQFF. DNA of the CDR3: TGTGCCAGCAGCTTAGCAGGTGTGCTCTTATACAATGAGCAGTTCTTC.

CDR3 region: CASSFRLAGSSSSYNEQFF. In nucleotides, the CDR3 is TGTGCCAGCAGTTTTAGACTAGCGGGCTCATCGAGCTCCTACAATGAGCAGTTCTTC. This chain uses TRBV14 with TRBJ2-1; 10 bases agree with TRBD2. The CDR3 loop spans 19 amino acids. The germline V gene has CDR1 SGHDN and CDR2 FVKESK. V gave up 6 bases and J gave up 0 bases; unmatched junction bases: 14.

The J gene is TRBJ2-1, the V gene TRBV6-5, with 7 positions matching TRBD1. Germline lookup yields CDR1 MNHEY and CDR2 SVGAGI. The CDR3 sequence is 13 residues long. V shed 2 bases, J shed 13 bases, and the junction held 8 bases outside the gene matches. The CDR3 spells CASSYTLGQDQFF. CDR3 sequence (DNA): TGTGCCAGCAGTTACACACTAGGACAGGACCAGTTCTTC.

The V call is TRBV11-3, the J call TRBJ1-2; TRBD1 agrees at 12 bases. CDR3 length: 14 residues. Germline assignment: CDR1 SGHNT and CDR2 YENEEA. With V trimmed by 5 bases and J by 7 bases, 5 bases remained unmatched. The CDR3 region is CASSPGQGAIGYTF. The CDR3 bases are TGTGCCAGCAGCCCGGGACAGGGGGCGATTGGCTACACCTTC.